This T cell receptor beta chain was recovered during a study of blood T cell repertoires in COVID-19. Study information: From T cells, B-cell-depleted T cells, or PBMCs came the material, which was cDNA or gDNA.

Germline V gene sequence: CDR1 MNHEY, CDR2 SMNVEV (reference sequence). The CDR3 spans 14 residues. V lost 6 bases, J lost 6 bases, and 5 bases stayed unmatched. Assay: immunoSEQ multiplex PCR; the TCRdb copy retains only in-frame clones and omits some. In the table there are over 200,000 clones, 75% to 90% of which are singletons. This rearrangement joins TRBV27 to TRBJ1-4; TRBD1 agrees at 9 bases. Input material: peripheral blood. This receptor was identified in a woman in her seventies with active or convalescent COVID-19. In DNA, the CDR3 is TGTGCCAGCAGCTGGACAGGGGATCATGAAAAACTGTTTTTT. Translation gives CASSWTGDHEKLFF.